Included here is one T cell receptor (beta chain) sequence, with context. This entry is derived from a study of blood T cell repertoires in COVID-19. Whole-study context: COVID-19 samples, acute and convalescent, were from the United States, Italy and Spain. Nucleic acid was either cDNA or gDNA, and it came from T cells, B-cell-depleted T cells, or PBMCs.

Clones were read by immunoSEQ multiplex PCR, and TCRdb kept only the in-frame ones, dropping some. The data show approximately 140,000 clones, 88% seen once. V shed 0 bases and J shed 3 bases, with 8 bases lying between them. This CDR3 has 14 residues. Per the germline V gene, CDR1 is PRHDT and CDR2 is FYEKMQ (reference sequence). What was sequenced was peripheral blood. The V call is TRBV13, the J call TRBJ1-1; D remains unclear. This sequence originates from a human donor in a cohort sampled during active COVID-19. CDR3 residues: CASSLGGGHTEAFF. The DNA of the CDR3 is TGTGCCAGCAGCTTAGGCGGCGGTCACACTGAAGCTTTCTTT. The full variable domain, with the rest looked up from reference TRBV13 and TRBJ1-1, is AAGVIQSPRHLIKEKRETATLKCYPIPRHDTVYWYQQGPGQDPQFLISFYEKMQSDKGSIPDRFSAQQFSDYHSELNMSSLELGDSALYFCASSLGGGHTEAFFGQGTRLTVV.